The clone carrying this TCR beta chain was picked up many times. Its antigen is currently unknown. The sample belongs to a study of Graves' ophthalmopathy and Graves' hyperthyroidism. TCR beta CDR3 regions were amplified from RNA transcripts. The library came from an HTBI-primed first-round RT-PCR and a second-round multiplex PCR. Each CDR3 protein is one row after TCRdb ran MiXCR on the multiplex PCR reads. The table lists 900,000 to 1,200,000 distinct CDR3 sequences, 35% to 40% of them singletons. Findings and limits, study-wide: Blood also held most thyroid clonotypes expanded above 0.001 frequency. The model reached approximately 71% sensitivity and approximately 72% specificity for predicting ophthalmopathy progression.

Among the hyperthyroidism patients, all were newly diagnosed, aged 18 to 65, with under 2 months' duration. Orbital computed tomography, together with clinical symptoms, serum thyroxine, TRAb and thyroid ultrasound, was used for diagnosis. The sequence derives from an adult man with Graves' hyperthyroidism. The sample consisted of peripheral blood or thyroid tissue (not recorded which).

CDR3 residues: CASREIGTRETQYF. The DNA of the CDR3 is TGTGCCAGCAGGGAAATCGGTACCAGAGAGACCCAGTACTTC. The chain couples TRBV2 to TRBJ2-5; unclear D gene. The germline CDR1 and CDR2 sequences are SNHLY and FYNNEI. The length of the CDR3 is 14 residues. V lost 6 bases to trimming and J lost 4 bases, with 15 bases between them.